This TCR beta chain was documented in a study of technical replicates of blood from a few donors. Sequenced by immunoSEQ multiplex PCR; TCRdb stores in-frame clones only, minus some. The data hold fewer than 20,000 clones, with around 84% observed a single time. Looked up from germline, CDR1 is MNHEY and CDR2 is SMNVEV (reference sequence). The V gene end was trimmed by 2 bases and the J gene end by 5 bases; junction bases not matched to a gene: 4. The CDR3 runs to 15 residues. The clonotype was recovered from a human donor in good health. The V call is TRBV27, the J call TRBJ2-3; the match to TRBD2 covers 10 bases. The sample comprised PBMCs. This CDR3 reads CASSLLAGDIDTQYF. CDR3 coding DNA: TGTGCCAGCAGTTTACTAGCGGGAGATATAGATACGCAGTATTTT.